One T cell receptor (beta chain) is described in this entry. Per the original data handling: Amplified reference gene primers provided the basis for estimating nucleated cell counts. Here immunoSEQ multiplex PCR was the method, and the copy in TCRdb shows in-frame clones only, minus some. V and J calls and clone size follow that table, whereas D and trimming were derived from the DNA. The table records nearly 200,000 clones, around four fifths of them present only once. The sample comes from a study of blood T cell repertoires in COVID-19. At the level of the study: The samples span acute and convalescent COVID-19 from the United States, Italy and Spain. Nucleic acid was either cDNA or gDNA, and it came from T cells, B-cell-depleted T cells, or PBMCs.

The CDR3 extends over 15 amino acids. Germline V gives CDR1 MRHNA, CDR2 SNTAGT. Unmatched junction bases numbered 10, after V lost 4 bases and J lost 9 bases. The J gene is TRBJ2-1, the V gene TRBV6-4; 9 bases map to TRBD2. The receptor was isolated from a human donor in a cohort sampled during active COVID-19. Specimen: peripheral blood. DNA for the CDR3: TGTGCCAGCAGTGGGCAACCCGGGACTAGCTCTGAGCAGTTCTTC. It codes for CASSGQPGTSSEQFF.